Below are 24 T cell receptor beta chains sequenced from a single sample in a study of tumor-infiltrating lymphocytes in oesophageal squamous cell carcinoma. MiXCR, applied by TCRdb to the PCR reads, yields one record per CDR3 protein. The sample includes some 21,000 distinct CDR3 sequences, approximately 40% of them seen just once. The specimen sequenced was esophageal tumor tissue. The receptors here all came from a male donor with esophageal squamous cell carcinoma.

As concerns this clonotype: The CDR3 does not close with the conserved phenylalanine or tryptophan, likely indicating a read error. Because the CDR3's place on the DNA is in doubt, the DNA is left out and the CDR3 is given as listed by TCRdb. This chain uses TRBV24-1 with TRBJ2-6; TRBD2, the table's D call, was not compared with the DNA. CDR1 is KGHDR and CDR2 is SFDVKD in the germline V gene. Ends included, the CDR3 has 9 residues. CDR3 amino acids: CATSEIAGI.

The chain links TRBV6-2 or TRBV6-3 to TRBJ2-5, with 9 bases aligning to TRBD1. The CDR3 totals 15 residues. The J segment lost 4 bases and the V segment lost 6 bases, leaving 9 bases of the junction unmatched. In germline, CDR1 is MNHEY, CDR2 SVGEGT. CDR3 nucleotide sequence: TGTGCCAGCAGGACCGCGGACAGGGGTTTAGAGACCCAGTACTTC. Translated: CASRTADRGLETQYF.

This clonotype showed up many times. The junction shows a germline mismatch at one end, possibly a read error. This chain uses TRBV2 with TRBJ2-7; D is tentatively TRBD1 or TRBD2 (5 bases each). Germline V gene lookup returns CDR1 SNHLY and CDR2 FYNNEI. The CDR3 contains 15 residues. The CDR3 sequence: CASIPDPGPNSPLHF. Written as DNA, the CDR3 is TGTGCCAGCATCCCGGATCCGGGACCTAATTCACCCCTCCACTTC.

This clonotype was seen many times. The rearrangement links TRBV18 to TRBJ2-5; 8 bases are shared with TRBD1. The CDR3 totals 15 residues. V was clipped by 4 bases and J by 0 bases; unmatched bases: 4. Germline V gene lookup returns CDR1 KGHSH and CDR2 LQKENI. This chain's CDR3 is CASSRGTGDQETQYF. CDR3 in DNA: TGTGCCAGCTCACGAGGGACAGGCGACCAAGAGACCCAGTACTTC. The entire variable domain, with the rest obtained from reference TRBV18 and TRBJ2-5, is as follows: NAGVMQNPRHLVRRRGQEARLRCSPMKGHSHVYWYRQLPEEGLKFMVYLQKENIIDESGMPKERFSAEFPKEGPSILRIQQVVRGDSAAYFCASSRGTGDQETQYFGPGTRLLVL.

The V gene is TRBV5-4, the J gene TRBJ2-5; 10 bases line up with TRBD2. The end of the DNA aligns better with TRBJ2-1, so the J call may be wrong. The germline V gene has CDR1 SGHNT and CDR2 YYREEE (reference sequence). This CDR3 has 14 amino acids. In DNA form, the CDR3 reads TGTGCCAGCAGTTCGTCTAGCGGGAGTAATGAGCAGTTCTTC. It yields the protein CASSSSSGSNEQFF.

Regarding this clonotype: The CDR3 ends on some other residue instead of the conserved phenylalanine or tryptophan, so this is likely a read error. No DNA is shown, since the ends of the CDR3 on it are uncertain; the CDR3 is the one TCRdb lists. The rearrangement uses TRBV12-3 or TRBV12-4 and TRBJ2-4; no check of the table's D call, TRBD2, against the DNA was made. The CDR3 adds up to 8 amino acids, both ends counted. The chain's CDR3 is CASSLGGS.

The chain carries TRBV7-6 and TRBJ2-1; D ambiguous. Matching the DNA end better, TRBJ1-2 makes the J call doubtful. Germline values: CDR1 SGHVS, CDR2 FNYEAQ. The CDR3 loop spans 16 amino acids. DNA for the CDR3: TGTGCCAGCAGCTTATCCCATGTCCCTGGTTTCTATGGCTACACCTTC. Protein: CASSLSHVPGFYGYTF.

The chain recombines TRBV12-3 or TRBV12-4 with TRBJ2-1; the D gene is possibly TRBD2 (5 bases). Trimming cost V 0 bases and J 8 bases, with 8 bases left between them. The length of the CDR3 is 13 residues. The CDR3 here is CASSLAGADEQFF. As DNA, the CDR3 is TGTGCCAGCAGTTTAGCGGGAGCGGATGAGCAGTTCTTC.

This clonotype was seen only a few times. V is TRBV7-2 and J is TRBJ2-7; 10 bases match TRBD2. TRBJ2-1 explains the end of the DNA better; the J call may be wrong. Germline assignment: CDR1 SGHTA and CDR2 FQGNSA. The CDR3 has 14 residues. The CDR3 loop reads CASSLLAGVGEQFF. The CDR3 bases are TGTGCCAGCAGCTTACTAGCGGGAGTGGGTGAGCAGTTCTTC.

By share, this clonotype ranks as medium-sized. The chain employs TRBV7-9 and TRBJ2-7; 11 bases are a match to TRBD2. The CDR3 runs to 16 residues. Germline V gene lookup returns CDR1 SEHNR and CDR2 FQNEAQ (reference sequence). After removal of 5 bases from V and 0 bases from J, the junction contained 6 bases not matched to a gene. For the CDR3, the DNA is TGTGCCAGCAGCACACGACTAGCGGGGAACTCCTACGAGCAGTACTTC. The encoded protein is CASSTRLAGNSYEQYF.

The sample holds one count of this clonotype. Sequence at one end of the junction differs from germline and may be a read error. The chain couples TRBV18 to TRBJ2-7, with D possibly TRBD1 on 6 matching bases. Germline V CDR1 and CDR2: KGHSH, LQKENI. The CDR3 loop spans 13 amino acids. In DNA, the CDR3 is TGTGCCAGCCAGCAGGACAGAAATTCACCCCTCCACTTC. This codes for CASQQDRNSPLHF.

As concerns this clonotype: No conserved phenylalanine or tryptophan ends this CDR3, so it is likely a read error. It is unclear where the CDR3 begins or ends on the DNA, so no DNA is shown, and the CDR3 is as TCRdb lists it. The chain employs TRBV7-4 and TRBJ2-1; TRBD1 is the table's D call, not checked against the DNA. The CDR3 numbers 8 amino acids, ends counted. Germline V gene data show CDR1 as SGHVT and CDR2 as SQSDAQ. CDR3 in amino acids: CASSLPGQ.

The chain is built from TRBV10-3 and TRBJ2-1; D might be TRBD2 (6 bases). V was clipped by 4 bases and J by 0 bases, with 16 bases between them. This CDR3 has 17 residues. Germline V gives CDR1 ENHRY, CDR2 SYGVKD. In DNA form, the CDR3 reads TGTGCCATCAGTGGTACTCTAGCGCCGAGCTCCTACAATGAGCAGTTCTTC. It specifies CAISGTLAPSSYNEQFF.

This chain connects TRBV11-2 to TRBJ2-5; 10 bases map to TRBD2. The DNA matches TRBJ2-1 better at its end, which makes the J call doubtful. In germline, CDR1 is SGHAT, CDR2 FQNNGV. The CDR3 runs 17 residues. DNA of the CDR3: TGTGCCAGCAGCTTAGGAGCGGGAGGGCGCCATCACAATGAGCAGTTCTTC. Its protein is CASSLGAGGRHHNEQFF.

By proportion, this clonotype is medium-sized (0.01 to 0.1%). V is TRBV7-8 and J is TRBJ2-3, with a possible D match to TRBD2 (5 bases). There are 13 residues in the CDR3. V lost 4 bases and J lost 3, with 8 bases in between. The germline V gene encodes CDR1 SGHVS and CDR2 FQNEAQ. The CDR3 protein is CASSYGDTDTQYF. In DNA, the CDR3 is TGTGCCAGCAGCTACGGGGATACAGATACGCAGTATTTT.

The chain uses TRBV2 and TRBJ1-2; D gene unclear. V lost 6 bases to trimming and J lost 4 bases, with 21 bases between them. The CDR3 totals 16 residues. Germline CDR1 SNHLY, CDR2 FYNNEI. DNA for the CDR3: TGTGCCAGCAGCCCAATGGGCGCAGTTGGGAGCTATGGCTACACCTTC. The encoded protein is CASSPMGAVGSYGYTF. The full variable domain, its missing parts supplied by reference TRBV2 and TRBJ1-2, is EPEVTQTPSHQVTQMGQEVILRCVPISNHLYFYWYRQILGQKVEFLVSFYNNEISEKSEIFDDQFSVERPDGSNFTLKIRSTKLEDSAMYFCASSPMGAVGSYGYTFGSGTRLTVV.

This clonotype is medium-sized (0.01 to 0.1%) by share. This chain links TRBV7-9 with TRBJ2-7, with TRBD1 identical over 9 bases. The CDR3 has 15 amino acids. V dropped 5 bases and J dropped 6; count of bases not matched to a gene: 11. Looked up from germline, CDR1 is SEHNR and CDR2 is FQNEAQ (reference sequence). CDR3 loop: CASSPFGQGRIEQYF. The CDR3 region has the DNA TGTGCCAGCAGCCCGTTCGGACAGGGGAGGATCGAGCAGTACTTC.

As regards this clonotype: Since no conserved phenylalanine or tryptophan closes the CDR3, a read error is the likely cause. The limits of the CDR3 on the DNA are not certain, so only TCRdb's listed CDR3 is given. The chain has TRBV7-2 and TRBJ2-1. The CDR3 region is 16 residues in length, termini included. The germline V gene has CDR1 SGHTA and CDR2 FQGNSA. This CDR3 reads CASNSYDTQDGYTFGS.

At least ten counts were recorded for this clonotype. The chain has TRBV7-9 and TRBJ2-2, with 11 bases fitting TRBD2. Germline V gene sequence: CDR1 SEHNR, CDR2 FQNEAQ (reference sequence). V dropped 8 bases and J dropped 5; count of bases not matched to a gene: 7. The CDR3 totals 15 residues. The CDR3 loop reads CASLSSGGQTGELFF. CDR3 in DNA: TGTGCCAGCCTTTCTAGCGGGGGGCAAACCGGGGAGCTGTTTTTT. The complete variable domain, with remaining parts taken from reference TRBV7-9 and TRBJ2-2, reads DTGVSQNPRHKITKRGQNVTFRCDPISEHNRLYWYRQTLGQGPEFLTYFQNEAQLEKSRLLSDRFSAERPKGSFSTLEIQRTEQGDSAMYLCASLSSGGQTGELFFGEGSRLTVL.

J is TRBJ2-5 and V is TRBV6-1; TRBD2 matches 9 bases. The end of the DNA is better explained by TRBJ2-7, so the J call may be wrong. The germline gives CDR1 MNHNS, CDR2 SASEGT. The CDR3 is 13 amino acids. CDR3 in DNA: TGTGCCAGCAAAAGGAGCGGGGGGTACGAGCAGTACTTC. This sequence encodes CASKRSGGYEQYF.

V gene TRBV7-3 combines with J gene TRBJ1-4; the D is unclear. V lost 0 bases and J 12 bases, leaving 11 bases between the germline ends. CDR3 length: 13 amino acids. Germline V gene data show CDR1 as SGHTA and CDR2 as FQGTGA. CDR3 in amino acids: CASSLTQSTELFF. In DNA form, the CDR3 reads TGTGCCAGCAGCTTAACACAGAGTACGGAACTGTTTTTT.

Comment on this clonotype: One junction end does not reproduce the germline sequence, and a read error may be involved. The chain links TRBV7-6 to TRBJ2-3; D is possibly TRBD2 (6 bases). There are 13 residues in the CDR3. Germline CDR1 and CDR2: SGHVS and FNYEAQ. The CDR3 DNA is TGTGCTAGCAGCTTAGCGGAAACAGATACGCAGTATTTT. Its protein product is CASSLAETDTQYF.

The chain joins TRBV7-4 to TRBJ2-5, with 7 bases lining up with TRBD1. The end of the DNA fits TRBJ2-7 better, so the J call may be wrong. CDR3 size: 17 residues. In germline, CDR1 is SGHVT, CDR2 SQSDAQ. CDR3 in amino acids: CASSSGGGSAGSHEQYF. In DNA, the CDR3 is TGTGCCAGCAGCTCAGGGGGTGGCAGCGCAGGGTCCCACGAGCAGTACTTC.

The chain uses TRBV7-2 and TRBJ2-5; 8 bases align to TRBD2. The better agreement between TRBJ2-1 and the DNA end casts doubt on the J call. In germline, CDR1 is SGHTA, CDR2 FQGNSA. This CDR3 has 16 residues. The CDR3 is CASSLDGTRRAVEQFF. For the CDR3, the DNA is TGTGCCAGCAGCTTAGACGGGACTAGGAGGGCTGTTGAGCAGTTCTTC.